Below are 21 T cell receptor gamma chains sequenced from a single sample in a study of γδ T cells in repeated Plasmodium falciparum infection. TCRdb reanalyzed the multiplex PCR reads using CATT. Counted here are roughly 32,000 gamma-chain clones, approximately 1.5% occurring once; the ten biggest clones make up approximately 19%. Bulk repertoires came from Vgamma9/Vdelta2+ or Vdelta2-negative gammadelta T cells flow-sorted from PBMC. The specimen sequenced was gamma-delta T cells from blood. These TCRs come from a pool of human donors (malaria-infected and uninfected, not separated).

For this clone: TCRdb's protein for this DNA is that of a much larger clone and differs from the translation at residues 3 and 10, likely a read error; the protein shown is the DNA translation. V gene TRGV4 combines with J gene TRGJ1 or TRGJ2. The CDR3 is made up of 13 amino acids. Germline lookup yields CDR1 EGSTGY and CDR2 YDSYTSSV. The CDR3 spells CASWDGPPYRKLF. CDR3 nucleotides: TGTGCCTCCTGGGATGGACCCCCTTATAGGAAACTCTTT.

In this sample, this clone turned up many times. The rearrangement joins TRGV9 to TRGJP. J gave up 3 bases and V 0 bases, and 5 bases lay outside the gene matches. Germline V gene lookup returns CDR1 GITISATS and CDR2 ISYDGTV (reference sequence). The CDR3 is 18 residues long. This CDR3 is CALWEVLKQELGKKIKVF. The CDR3, as DNA: TGTGCCTTGTGGGAGGTGCTCAAGCAAGAGTTGGGCAAAAAAATCAAGGTATTT.

This clone was observed many times. The TCRdb protein comes from a much larger clone and disagrees with this DNA's translation at residue 5, likely due to a read error; the protein given here is derived from the DNA. V usage is TRGV9 and J usage is TRGJ1 or TRGJ2. TCRdb gives no J gene; it was assigned here by matching the DNA to germline. V was clipped by 5 bases and J by 3 bases; unmatched bases: 13. This CDR3 is built from 15 residues. Germline lookup yields CDR1 GITISATS and CDR2 ISYDGTV (reference sequence). The CDR3 DNA is TGTGCCTTGTGGGGGCTCCCCCCCTTTTATTATAAGAAACTCTTT. As protein: CALWGLPPFYYKKLF.

Many counts were recorded for this clone. TCRdb attributes to this sequence the protein of a much larger clone, which differs from the DNA translation at residue 6; a read error is likely, and the protein displayed is translated from the DNA. The chain combines TRGV9 with TRGJ1 or TRGJ2. Here the J gene came from matching the DNA to germline, since TCRdb omits it. After removal of 3 bases from V and 5 bases from J, the junction contained 7 bases not matched to a gene. Germline lookup yields CDR1 GITISATS and CDR2 ISYDGTV (reference sequence). The CDR3 extends over 13 amino acids. Here the CDR3 reads CALWERRNYKKLF. CDR3 in DNA: TGTGCCTTGTGGGAGAGGCGGAATTATAAGAAACTCTTT.

This clone was detected only a few times. The amino acid sequence in TCRdb belongs to a much larger clone and departs from this DNA's translation at residue 7, likely a sequencing read error; the sequence shown is translated from the DNA. V gene TRGV9 combines with J gene TRGJ1 or TRGJ2. The J gene comes from matching the DNA to germline here; TCRdb lacks it. This CDR3 is built from 13 residues. Trimming removed 1 base from V and 12 bases from J; junction bases left unmatched: 12. The germline V gene encodes CDR1 GITISATS and CDR2 ISYDGTV (reference sequence). CDR3 coding DNA: TGTGCCTTGTGGGAGGTCTGGGGGGGCGGGAAACTCTTT. Encoded protein: CALWEVWGGGKLF.

As for this clone: It is likely a read error: a sequence one base away is far more abundant. Other DNA sequences of this sample code for an identical CDR3. The chain combines TRGV5 with TRGJ1 or TRGJ2. TCRdb gives no J gene; it was assigned here by matching the DNA to germline. V lost 6 bases, J lost 4 bases, and 9 bases stayed unmatched. This CDR3 is 13 amino acids long. CDR1 and CDR2 from the germline V gene are VINAFY and YDVSNSKD. DNA for the CDR3: TGTGCCACCTGGACTCACCGGTATTATAAGAAACTCTTT. This gives the protein CATWTHRYYKKLF.

This clone was seen repeatedly, ten times or more. The rearrangement joins TRGV8 to TRGJP1. This CDR3 region has 16 residues. CDR1 is VENAVY, CDR2 YDSYNSRV, per germline. V trimming: 1 base; J trimming: 1 base; junction bases outside the gene matches: 6. The CDR3, as DNA: TGTGCCACCTGGGATAGTGGGATTACCACTGGTTGGTTCAAGATATTT. It translates to CATWDSGITTGWFKIF.

Ten or more counts support this clone. A far larger clone is off by one base, so a read error is likely. This specimen includes other DNA sequences encoding the same CDR3. CDR3 in amino acids: CALWAIQELGKKIKVF. The CDR3 bases are TGTGCCTTGTGGGCCATCCAAGAGTTGGGCAAAAAAATCAAGGTGTTT. The V segment is TRGV9, and no J call was made. The germline V gene encodes CDR1 GITISATS and CDR2 ISYDGTV (reference sequence). The CDR3 spans 16 residues.

This clone showed up many times. This rearrangement joins TRGV4 to TRGJ1 or TRGJ2. Matching the DNA to germline supplied the J gene, which TCRdb does not give. In germline, CDR1 is EGSTGY, CDR2 YDSYTSSV. This CDR3 has 14 residues. The V gene end was trimmed by 3 bases and the J gene end by 3 bases; junction bases not matched to a gene: 8. This CDR3 is CATWDQGFYYKKLF. The CDR3 DNA is TGTGCCACCTGGGATCAAGGGTTTTATTATAAGAAACTCTTT.

This clone was detected many times. With a far larger clone one base away, a read error is the likely cause. At the DNA level, this CDR3 is encoded by other sequences in the same sample as well. No J gene was assigned, while the V gene was called as TRGV9. This CDR3 has 17 residues. Germline CDR1 is GITISATS and CDR2 is ISYDGTV (reference sequence). CDR3: CALWEAKQELGKKIKVF. The CDR3 coding sequence is TGTGCCTTGTGGGAGGCAAAACAAGAGTTGGGCAAAAAAATCAAGGTGTTT.

This clone was recorded a few times. Since a far larger clone is one base different, this is likely a read error. Other DNA sequences in the same sample also yield this CDR3. The rearrangement uses TRGV9 and TRGJP. The J gene is absent in TCRdb and was assigned here via DNA matching to germline. The CDR3 covers 18 residues. Germline lookup yields CDR1 GITISATS and CDR2 ISYDGTV (reference sequence). CDR3 sequence (DNA): TGTGCCTTGTGGGAGGCGGGCCCTCAAGAGTTGGGCAAGAAAATCAAGGTATTT. It specifies CALWEAGPQELGKKIKVF.

Concerning this clone itself: Since a far larger clone is one base different, this is likely a read error. This same CDR3 is encoded by further DNA sequences in the sample. The chain joins TRGV5 to TRGJP2. The J gene is not listed in TCRdb, so it was assigned here from a DNA match to germline. In germline, CDR1 is VINAFY, CDR2 YDVSNSKD. The CDR3 covers 14 residues. Written as DNA, the CDR3 is TGTGCCACCTGGGACGGACCTAGTGACTGGATCAAGACGTTT. Translating gives CATWDGPSDWIKTF.

This clone was seen ten or more times. This likely traces to a read error, being one base from a far larger clone. This specimen includes other DNA sequences encoding the same CDR3. The chain has TRGV9 and TRGJ1 or TRGJ2. The J gene, missing from TCRdb, was assigned here through DNA to germline matching. This CDR3 contains 15 residues. The germline V gene encodes CDR1 GITISATS and CDR2 ISYDGTV (reference sequence). The CDR3 nucleotides are TGTGCCCTGTGGGAGGTGTCGGAGGAAGGGCCGGAGAAACTCTTT. Its protein is CALWEVSEEGPEKLF.

In its sample, this clone was seen many times. The TCRdb record carries a much larger clone's protein, which differs from this DNA's translation at residue 10; a read error is the likely cause, and the protein listed here is the DNA translation. The J gene is TRGJ1 or TRGJ2, the V gene TRGV9. The J gene is not listed in TCRdb, so it was assigned here from a DNA match to germline. Germline assignment: CDR1 GITISATS and CDR2 ISYDGTV (reference sequence). The CDR3 totals 13 residues. Here the CDR3 reads CALWDSAYYEKLF. The CDR3 DNA is TGTGCCTTGTGGGACTCGGCTTATTATGAGAAACTCTTT.

This clone was counted many times. The protein held in TCRdb is that of a much larger clone and does not match this DNA's translation at residue 12, likely because of a read error; the protein shown is translated from the DNA. DNA of the CDR3: TGTGCCTTGTGGGAGGTTACTAGAACCTATTATAGGAAACTCTTT. It translates to CALWEVTRTYYRKLF. The chain joins TRGV9 to TRGJ1 or TRGJ2. The J gene, absent from TCRdb, was called here by matching the DNA to germline. CDR1 is GITISATS, CDR2 ISYDGTV, per germline (reference sequence). CDR3 length: 15 amino acids.

This clone has ten or more counts. The TCRdb protein, from a much larger clone, departs from this DNA's translation at residue 6, likely by read error; the protein shown derives from the DNA. V usage is TRGV9 and J usage is TRGJ1 or TRGJ2. As TCRdb names no J gene, one was assigned here on the basis of a DNA match to germline. V was clipped by 3 bases and J by 3 bases; unmatched bases: 11. CDR1 is GITISATS, CDR2 ISYDGTV, per germline (reference sequence). This CDR3 comprises 15 residues. The DNA for the CDR3 is TGTGCCTTGTGGGAGACAAGCCTCCCTTATTATAAGAAACTCTTT. Translating gives CALWETSLPYYKKLF.

This clone occurred many times. A far larger clone lies a single base away; this is likely a read error. Other DNA variants within this sample encode the same CDR3. The V call is TRGV9, the J call TRGJ1 or TRGJ2. TCRdb lists no J gene, so it was determined here by aligning the DNA to germline. The germline V gene has CDR1 GITISATS and CDR2 ISYDGTV (reference sequence). The CDR3 is 14 amino acids. After removal of 2 bases from V and 3 bases from J, the junction contained 7 bases not matched to a gene. The CDR3 loop reads CALWEGASYYKKLF. CDR3 in DNA: TGTGCCTTGTGGGAGGGTGCTAGTTATTATAAGAAACTCTTT.

This clone occurred many times. One base separates it from a far larger clone, so it is likely a read error. This rearrangement joins TRGV9 to TRGJP. The J gene is absent in TCRdb and was assigned here via DNA matching to germline. The CDR3 consists of 21 residues. V lost 1 base and J lost 6; bases outside the gene matches: 18. CDR1 is GITISATS and CDR2 is ISYDGTV in the germline V gene (reference sequence). CDR3 amino acids: CALWEVPRRTAPELGKKIKVF. As DNA, the CDR3 is TGTGCCTTGTGGGAGGTCCCCAGGAGGACGGCACCAGAGTTGGGCAAAAAAATCAAGGTATTT.

This clone has ten or more counts. The TCRdb protein, from a much larger clone, departs from this DNA's translation at residue 9, likely by read error; the protein shown derives from the DNA. CDR3 sequence reads: CALWEACYCKKLF. The CDR3 DNA reads as TGTGCCTTGTGGGAAGCTTGTTATTGTAAGAAACTCTTT. The chain links TRGV9 to TRGJ1 or TRGJ2. TCRdb does not report a J gene; here it was assigned by matching the DNA to germline references. The germline V gene has CDR1 GITISATS and CDR2 ISYDGTV (reference sequence). The CDR3 is 13 residues long.

To note about this clone: A far larger clone is just one base off, so this is likely a read error. This same CDR3 is encoded by further DNA sequences in the sample. This chain links TRGV3 with TRGJ1 or TRGJ2. The J gene, not given by TCRdb, was assigned here from a germline match of the nucleotide sequence. The trim removed 3 bases at V and 3 bases at J, leaving 20 bases unmatched. Germline V gene lookup returns CDR1 VTNTFY and CDR2 YDVSTARD (reference sequence). The CDR3 covers 18 residues. The CDR3 DNA sequence: TGTGCCACCTGGGACCGAGTCGAACTGGAACTAACTTATTATAAGAAACTCTTT. Encoded protein: CATWDRVELELTYYKKLF.

This clone was seen ten or more times. TCRdb attributes to this sequence the protein of a much larger clone, which differs from the DNA translation at residue 8; a read error is likely, and the protein displayed is translated from the DNA. V is TRGV3 and J is TRGJ1 or TRGJ2. The J gene, absent from TCRdb, was called here by matching the DNA to germline. Germline loops: CDR1 VTNTFY, CDR2 YDVSTARD (reference sequence). The CDR3 spans 14 residues. With 0 bases clipped from V and 5 bases from J, the junction kept 7 bases outside the gene matches. The CDR3: CATWDRPGDYKKLF. In DNA, the CDR3 is TGTGCCACCTGGGACAGGCCTGGCGATTATAAGAAACTCTTT.